The rows below give T cell receptor beta chains drawn from one sample of a study of long-term antiretroviral therapy in people with HIV. The protocol was immunoSEQ multiplex PCR, while the TCRdb copy is restricted to in-frame clones and leaves out a portion. This table has more than 20,000 clones, 87% appearing once. The source was unsorted PBMCs, collected 1.8 years before starting antiretroviral therapy. The receptors stem from a man aged 45 to 65 with HIV. The CDR3 runs from the conserved cysteine through the conserved F or W. D genes are given only for firm matches. Expanded clones get a size class; other rows say once, few or many, or leave the size out.

cdr3_length clone_size d_call j_call v_call cdr3_aa cdr3_nt
15 . TRBD2 TRBJ2-5 TRBV5-1 CASSLVAGGQETQYF TGCGCCAGCAGCTTGGTGGCGGGAGGTCAAGAGACCCAGTACTTC
13 . TRBD2 TRBJ2-1 TRBV6-5 CASRASGSDEQFF TGTGCCAGCAGGGCTAGCGGGAGTGATGAGCAGTTCTTC
13 few . TRBJ1-3 TRBV7-9 CASGLNSGNTIYF TGTGCCAGCGGACTCAACTCTGGAAACACCATATATTTT
13 . . TRBJ1-3 TRBV11-3 CASSTGSGNTIYF TGTGCCAGCTCGACAGGTTCGGGAAACACCATATATTTT
13 once . TRBJ2-3 TRBV5-1 CASGGISTDTQYF TGCGCCAGCGGCGGGATTAGCACAGATACGCAGTATTTT
15 . TRBD1 TRBJ1-6 TRBV7-2 CASSLVEQGTWPLHF TGTGCCAGCAGCTTAGTCGAACAGGGGACCTGGCCCCTCCACTTT
16 once TRBD1 TRBJ2-7 TRBV4-3 CASSQGGGTGVYEQYF TGCGCCAGCAGCCAAGGTGGCGGGACAGGCGTATACGAGCAGTACTTC
13 . . TRBJ2-5 TRBV12-5 CASGQTGQETQYF TGTGCTAGTGGCCAGACAGGCCAAGAGACCCAGTACTTC
14 . . TRBJ2-3 TRBV9 CASSVSPDPGTQYF TGTGCCAGCAGCGTATCCCCAGATCCCGGTACGCAGTATTTT
14 . . TRBJ2-5 TRBV5-1 CASSSGTPEETQYF TGCGCCAGCAGCTCTGGGACACCCGAAGAGACCCAGTACTTC
13 . . TRBJ1-1 TRBV7-2 CASNLELNTEAFF TGTGCCAGCAACCTCGAGTTGAACACTGAAGCTTTCTTT
16 . TRBD2 TRBJ2-1 TRBV6-6 CASRNSGGVSYNEQFF TGTGCCAGCAGAAATAGCGGGGGGGTCTCCTACAATGAGCAGTTCTTC
15 . TRBD1 TRBJ2-2 TRBV9 CASSFRQGSTGELFF TGTGCCAGCAGCTTCCGACAGGGAAGCACCGGGGAGCTGTTTTTT
15 . . TRBJ1-4 TRBV5-6 CASSLETEPNEKLFF TGTGCCAGCAGCTTGGAGACAGAACCGAATGAAAAACTGTTTTTT
15 . . TRBJ2-7 TRBV16 CASSQAAGPTYEQYF TGTGCCAGCAGCCAAGCCGCGGGACCAACCTACGAGCAGTACTTC
13 few . TRBJ2-7 TRBV29-1 CSVQGEGFSTQYF TGCAGCGTCCAGGGGGAGGGATTCAGCACGCAGTACTTC
15 . . TRBJ2-5 TRBV5-4 CASNLKGTPGGTQYF TGTGCCAGCAACTTGAAAGGGACCCCCGGCGGGACCCAGTACTTC
14 once TRBD1 TRBJ2-5 TRBV9 CASTKPDRGETQYF TGTGCCAGCACCAAACCCGACAGGGGAGAGACCCAGTACTTC
14 . . TRBJ1-2 TRBV29-1 CSVESLDKPGGYTF TGCAGCGTTGAGTCCCTAGACAAACCCGGTGGCTACACCTTC
15 once TRBD1 TRBJ2-5 TRBV10-1 CASSLRQGIRETQYF TGCGCCAGCAGTCTTCGACAGGGAATTAGGGAGACCCAGTACTTC
11 once TRBD2 TRBJ2-7 TRBV20-1 CSARTGGEQYF TGCAGTGCTAGAACCGGGGGGGAGCAGTACTTC
14 . . TRBJ1-1 TRBV19 CASSLPGPREEAFF TGTGCCAGTAGTCTTCCAGGGCCCCGAGAAGAAGCTTTCTTT
15 . TRBD1 TRBJ1-5 TRBV18 CASSTDREGNQPQHF TGTGCCAGCTCAACTGACAGGGAAGGGAATCAGCCCCAGCATTTT
13 . . TRBJ1-1 TRBV5-1 CASSSTPPTEAFF TGCGCCAGCAGCTCTACACCCCCCACTGAAGCTTTCTTT
15 once . TRBJ2-7 TRBV29-1 CSVRTAQFTSYEQYF TGCAGCGTTAGGACAGCACAGTTCACCTCCTACGAGCAGTACTTC
19 . . TRBJ2-7 TRBV29-1 CSVEVAGRGFADPMGEQYF TGCAGCGTTGAAGTGGCGGGCAGGGGTTTTGCCGATCCCATGGGGGAGCAGTACTTC
13 . . TRBJ2-5 TRBV6-5 CASSLRRWETQYF TGTGCCAGCAGCTTAAGGAGATGGGAGACCCAGTACTTC
15 . TRBD2 TRBJ2-3 TRBV4-1 CASSQRSGGRDTQYF TGCGCCAGCAGCCAACGAAGCGGGGGGAGAGATACGCAGTATTTT
15 . TRBD2 TRBJ2-7 TRBV5-1 CASRLWTSGTYEQYF TGCGCCAGCCGCCTATGGACTAGCGGGACTTACGAGCAGTACTTC
15 . . TRBJ2-4 TRBV18 CASSLRGLAKNIQYF TGTGCCAGCTCACTTCGGGGGCTAGCCAAAAACATTCAGTACTTC
13 . TRBD1 TRBJ1-2 TRBV6-5 CASSYGTDYGYTF TGTGCCAGCAGTTATGGGACAGACTATGGCTACACCTTC
14 few . TRBJ1-2 TRBV6-6 CASNPGRGYYGYTF TGTGCCAGCAATCCTGGGAGAGGTTACTATGGCTACACCTTC
18 . TRBD2 TRBJ2-1 TRBV10-3 CATRNLAGFMSSYNEQFF TGTGCCACGCGAAATTTAGCGGGATTTATGAGCTCCTACAATGAGCAGTTCTTC
13 once . TRBJ1-2 TRBV29-1 CSVEEQINYGYTF TGCAGCGTTGAAGAACAGATAAACTATGGCTACACCTTC
17 . TRBD2 TRBJ2-2 TRBV5-1 CASSLDRLAWTSGELFF TGCGCCAGCAGCTTGGATAGACTAGCATGGACGTCCGGGGAGCTGTTTTTT
16 once . TRBJ2-2 TRBV6-5 CASSYSRAGRTGELFF TGTGCCAGCAGTTACTCGAGGGCGGGACGCACCGGGGAGCTGTTTTTT
16 . TRBD1 TRBJ2-7 TRBV5-1 CASSLTSGQGFYEQYF TGCGCCAGCAGCTTAACCTCGGGACAGGGGTTCTACGAGCAGTACTTC
14 once . TRBJ2-3 TRBV19 CASSISSGLSTQYF TGTGCCAGTAGTATTTCTTCAGGTTTGAGTACGCAGTATTTT
13 . . TRBJ1-5 TRBV18 CASSQGNNQPQHF TGTGCCAGCTCACAGGGAAACAATCAGCCCCAGCATTTT
17 . TRBD1 TRBJ1-2 TRBV5-6 CASSLESDRRRLYGYTF TGTGCCAGCAGCTTGGAGTCGGACAGGAGGAGGCTCTATGGCTACACCTTC